These 13 T cell receptor beta chains were sequenced from one sample in a study of shared clonotypes between healthy human individuals. Generated by immunoSEQ multiplex PCR, the TCRdb table keeps only in-frame clones and is missing some. This table holds 2 million to 2.5 million clones, 85% to 95% found once. It was CD45RO-negative cells, positively selected for CCR7, that made up naive CD8 cells, with terminally differentiated effector memory CD45RA+ cells excluded. The sequencing input was naive CD8+ T cells from PBMCs. The source of these receptors is a man aged 18-30 years in good health. Some clones in this sample may be carry-over from other donors' samples.

This chain connects TRBV7-8 to TRBJ1-1; 7 bases line up with TRBD1. The length of the CDR3 is 15 residues. Germline V CDR1 and CDR2: SGHVS, FQNEAQ. With V trimmed by 5 bases and J by 4 bases, 10 bases remained unmatched. CDR3 amino acids: CASSPGGQGGTEAFF. CDR3 coding DNA: TGTGCCAGCAGCCCGGGGGGGCAGGGGGGCACTGAAGCTTTCTTT. Full variable domain (remainder filled in from reference TRBV7-8 and TRBJ1-1): GAGVSQSPRYKVAKRGQDVALRCDPISGHVSLFWYQQALGQGPEFLTYFQNEAQLDKSGLPSDRFFAERPEGSVSTLKIQRTQQEDSAVYLCASSPGGQGGTEAFFGQGTRLTVV.

The chain carries TRBV5-1 and TRBJ1-2; a weak D match, TRBD1 (5 bases). Germline lookup yields CDR1 SGHRS and CDR2 YFSETQ. This CDR3 has 14 amino acids. Trimming cost V 1 base and J 8 bases, with 15 bases left between them. The CDR3 sequence: CASSLSLGGTGYTF. The CDR3 coding sequence is TGCGCCAGCAGCTTGTCTTTAGGAGGGACCGGCTACACCTTC.

This clone has a single count. The chain couples TRBV21-1 to TRBJ1-5. TRBV21-1 is an annotated pseudogene. The CDR3 runs to 14 residues. In nucleotides, the CDR3 is TGTGCCACGAGGTTTTCCTATAGCAATCAGCCCCAGCATTTT. Its translation: CATRFSYSNQPQHF.

Only one count was recorded for this clone. This rearrangement joins TRBV21-1 to TRBJ2-7. TRBV21-1 is a pseudogene segment. The CDR3 totals 17 residues. The CDR3 sequence: CASSKGGEVPLAFEQYF. In DNA form, the CDR3 reads TGTGCCAGCAGCAAAGGAGGGGAAGTGCCGCTCGCATTCGAGCAGTACTTC.

The V and J genes are TRBV7-9 and TRBJ2-1; D possibly matches TRBD1 or TRBD2 (6 bases each). Germline V gene data show CDR1 as SEHNR and CDR2 as FQNEAQ (reference sequence). The germline V and J ends were trimmed by 5 bases and 15 bases, with 29 bases remaining between them. The CDR3 is 16 residues long. The CDR3 reads CASSPQGGDMSKRGFF. The CDR3 region has the DNA TGTGCCAGCAGCCCCCAGGGCGGGGACATGAGTAAGAGAGGGTTCTTC.

This chain connects TRBV10-1 to TRBJ2-1; no clear D gene. Germline V gives CDR1 WNHNN, CDR2 SYGVQD (reference sequence). This CDR3 spans 12 amino acids. V lost 3 bases and J lost 3, with 3 bases in between. In DNA, the CDR3 is TGCGCCAGCAGTGACAGCTACAATGAGCAGTTCTTC. Residues: CASSDSYNEQFF.

The table lists this clone with a count of one. The V call is TRBV5-6, the J call TRBJ2-7; D may be TRBD1 (5 bases). The V gene lost 0 bases and the J gene lost 4 bases, with 14 bases spanning the gap. CDR3 length: 15 residues. CDR1 and CDR2 (germline): SGHDT, YYEEEE. The CDR3 DNA is TGTGCCAGCAGCTTGGCCGATCAGGGAAGGTACGAGCAGTACTTC. It specifies CASSLADQGRYEQYF. Using reference TRBV5-6 and TRBJ2-7 for the parts outside the CDR3, the full variable domain is DAGVTQSPTHLIKTRGQQVTLRCSPKSGHDTVSWYQQALGQGPQFIFQYYEEEERQRGNFPDRFSGHQFPNYSSELNVNALLLGDSALYLCASSLADQGRYEQYFGPGTRLTVT.

This chain connects TRBV28 to TRBJ1-1; tentative D call: TRBD1 (5 bases). Trimming removed 1 base at V and 5 bases at J, with 23 bases between. CDR1 and CDR2 from the germline V gene are MDHEN and SYDVKM. The CDR3 extends over 18 amino acids. This CDR3 reads CASSLSPGEGGYGTEAFF. CDR3 nucleotide sequence: TGTGCCAGCAGTTTATCCCCGGGGGAGGGAGGATATGGAACTGAAGCTTTCTTT.

The chain is built from TRBV6-5 and TRBJ1-1, with D possibly TRBD1 on 5 matching bases. The CDR3 sequence is 16 residues long. Germline V CDR1 and CDR2: MNHEY, SVGAGI. V lost 0 bases and J 4 bases, leaving 15 bases between the germline ends. In DNA, the CDR3 is TGTGCCAGCAGTTACTCGACAAACAGGCCGAGCACTGAAGCTTTCTTT. Its protein is CASSYSTNRPSTEAFF.

The genes are TRBV7-2 and TRBJ1-2, with TRBD1 identical over 9 bases. The CDR3 runs to 15 residues. Germline values: CDR1 SGHTA, CDR2 FQGNSA. J was trimmed by 4 bases and V by 4 bases; bases with no gene match: 7. DNA of the CDR3: TGTGCCAGCAGCTCGAGGGACAGGGTTCGCTATGGCTACACCTTC. It yields the protein CASSSRDRVRYGYTF.

The V and J genes are TRBV4-2 and TRBJ2-1; 7 positions match TRBD2. Germline assignment: CDR1 LGHNA and CDR2 YNFKEQ. The CDR3 is 16 amino acids. Trimming took 0 bases from V and 5 from J; bases not matched to a gene: 7. The CDR3 loop reads CASSQDSAGEDNEQFF. In nucleotides, the CDR3 is TGTGCCAGCAGCCAAGACTCGGCGGGGGAGGACAATGAGCAGTTCTTC.

The genes are TRBV5-5 and TRBJ2-7; D remains unclear. This CDR3 region has 12 residues. V was trimmed by 0 bases and J by 5 bases, leaving 6 bases between them. Germline V CDR1 and CDR2: SGHKS, YYEKEE (reference sequence). The CDR3 coding sequence is TGTGCCAGCAGCTTGGTGATCAACGAGCAGTACTTC. Translating gives CASSLVINEQYF.

The rearrangement joins TRBV11-2 to TRBJ2-5; 10 bases fit TRBD2. CDR3 length equals 17 residues. J gave up 3 bases and V 4 bases, and 11 bases lay outside the gene matches. The germline gives CDR1 SGHAT, CDR2 FQNNGV. The CDR3 spells CASSSRAAGGREETQYF. The CDR3 nucleotides are TGTGCCAGCAGCTCCCGAGCAGCGGGAGGGAGGGAAGAGACCCAGTACTTC.